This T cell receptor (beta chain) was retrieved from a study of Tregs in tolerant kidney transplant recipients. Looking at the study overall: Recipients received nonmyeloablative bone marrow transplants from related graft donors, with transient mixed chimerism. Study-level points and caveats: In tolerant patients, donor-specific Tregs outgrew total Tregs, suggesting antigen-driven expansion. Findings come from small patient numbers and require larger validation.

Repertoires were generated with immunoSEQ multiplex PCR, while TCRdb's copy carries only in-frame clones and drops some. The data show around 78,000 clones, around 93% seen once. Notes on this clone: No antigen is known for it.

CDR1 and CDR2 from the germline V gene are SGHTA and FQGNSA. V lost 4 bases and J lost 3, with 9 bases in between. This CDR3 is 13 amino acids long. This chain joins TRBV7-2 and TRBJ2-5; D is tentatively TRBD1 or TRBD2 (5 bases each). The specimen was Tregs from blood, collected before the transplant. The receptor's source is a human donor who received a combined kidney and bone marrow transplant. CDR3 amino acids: CASSSLGEETQYF. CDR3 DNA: TGTGCCAGCAGCTCACTGGGGGAAGAGACCCAGTACTTC.